These 11 T cell receptor beta chains came from one sample sequenced in a study of T-cell memory formation after mild COVID-19. TCRdb re-analysed the 5' RACE reads in MiXCR, keeping a single row per CDR3 protein. The data hold about 250,000 distinct CDR3 sequences, with just over 15% observed a single time. Sequencing input: PBMCs or a T cell subset sorted from them (not recorded which). These receptors came from an adult woman who had mild COVID-19 (a few samples of this study predate the infection). Cell type and time point are not known.

This rearrangement joins TRBV20-1 to TRBJ1-1; D uncertain. The germline CDR1 and CDR2 sequences are DFQATT and SNEGSKA (reference sequence). The CDR3 consists of 16 residues. With 3 bases removed from V and 2 bases from J, the gap between germline ends came to 19 bases. The CDR3 region is CSARKSGRVLNTEAFF. CDR3 sequence (DNA): TGCAGTGCTAGGAAATCCGGACGGGTCCTCAACACTGAAGCTTTCTTT.

This clonotype was observed a handful of times. V and J are TRBV9 and TRBJ2-1, with no clear D. This CDR3 has 14 residues. Germline V lookup: CDR1 SGDLS, CDR2 YYNGEE. Trimming shortened V by 3 bases and J by 7 bases, and 14 bases separated the two germline ends. CDR3 sequence reads: CASSAGPRPNEQFF. CDR3 DNA sequence: TGTGCCAGCAGCGCGGGCCCCCGGCCGAATGAGCAGTTCTTC.

The J gene is TRBJ1-1, the V gene TRBV7-2; D is ambiguous. V was trimmed by 4 bases and J by 0 bases, leaving 6 bases between them. This CDR3 is 13 amino acids long. Per germline, CDR1 SGHTA and CDR2 FQGNSA. In DNA form, the CDR3 reads TGTGCCAGCAGCTCGACCATGAACACTGAAGCTTTCTTT. Translated: CASSSTMNTEAFF.

In nucleotides, the CDR3 is TGTGCCAGCAGCCAAAGGACAGGGGCTAATGAAAAACTGTTTTTT. The encoded protein is CASSQRTGANEKLFF. The chain uses TRBV3-1 and TRBJ1-4, with 9 bases identical to TRBD1. The V gene's germline CDR1 is LGHDT and CDR2 YNNKEL (reference sequence). V shed 2 bases and J 3 bases; nucleotides not matched to a gene: 1. The CDR3 covers 15 residues.

This clonotype was observed a handful of times. The J gene is TRBJ2-5, the V gene TRBV20-1; D could derive from TRBD1 or TRBD2 (5 bases each). This CDR3 comprises 14 residues. The ends were cut back, 5 bases at V and 2 bases at J, with 15 bases in the middle. Looked up from germline, CDR1 is DFQATT and CDR2 is SNEGSKA (reference sequence). This CDR3 is CSARDLYLQETQYF. DNA for the CDR3: TGCAGTGCTCGGGACCTTTACCTACAAGAGACCCAGTACTTC.

This rearrangement joins TRBV27 to TRBJ1-5; D gene unclear. Per the germline V gene, CDR1 is MNHEY and CDR2 is SMNVEV (reference sequence). Trimming took off 2 bases at V and 5 bases at J, with 10 bases between the two ends. This CDR3 is 14 amino acids long. The CDR3 sequence: CASSLEPGYQPQHF. The CDR3 bases are TGTGCCAGCAGTTTAGAGCCAGGCTATCAGCCCCAGCATTTT.

This clonotype was detected only a few times. This chain joins TRBV9 and TRBJ2-2; D is unclear. The CDR3 runs 16 residues. CDR1 is SGDLS, CDR2 YYNGEE, per germline. Trimming took off 0 bases at V and 3 bases at J, with 12 bases between the two ends. In DNA form, the CDR3 reads TGTGCCAGCAGCGTAGAGGGTGTTCGAGACACCGGGGAGCTGTTTTTT. Encoded protein: CASSVEGVRDTGELFF. Based on the CDR3 plus reference TRBV9 and TRBJ2-2, the full variable domain is DSGVTQTPKHLITATGQRVTLRCSPRSGDLSVYWYQQSLDQGLQFLIQYYNGEERAKGNILERFSAQQFPDLHSELNLSSLELGDSALYFCASSVEGVRDTGELFFGEGSRLTVL.

J is TRBJ2-3 and V is TRBV20-1; TRBD2 matches at 7 bases. Per the germline V gene, CDR1 is DFQATT and CDR2 is SNEGSKA (reference sequence). With 3 bases clipped from V and 3 bases from J, the junction kept 6 bases outside the gene matches. The CDR3 is 14 amino acids. CDR3 nucleotides: TGCAGTGCTAGGGCCAGCGGGACGACAGATACGCAGTATTTT. Amino acid sequence: CSARASGTTDTQYF.

The chain links TRBV14 to TRBJ1-2; D might be TRBD1 (6 bases). Deletions cut 3 bases from V and 4 bases from J, with 9 bases between. CDR1 and CDR2 (germline): SGHDN, FVKESK. The CDR3 extends over 13 amino acids. The CDR3: CASSQRGIYGYTF. The CDR3 DNA reads TGTGCCAGCAGCCAGAGGGGGATCTATGGCTACACCTTC.

This clonotype was seen repeatedly, ten times or more. The genes are TRBV12-3 or TRBV12-4 and TRBJ1-5, with D possibly being TRBD1 (5 bases). The CDR3 is 17 amino acids. Trimming left V 2 bases short and J 2 bases short, with 16 bases between. The CDR3 nucleotides are TGTGCCAGCAGTTTATCCCAGGGCGTGGGGGGCAATCAGCCCCAGCATTTT. This translates into CASSLSQGVGGNQPQHF.

The V call is TRBV9, the J call TRBJ1-1; no definite D call. CDR3 length equals 13 residues. Germline assignment: CDR1 SGDLS and CDR2 YYNGEE. Between the trimmed V and J ends, which lost 0 bases and 4 bases, there was a span of 7 bases. DNA for the CDR3: TGTGCCAGCAGCGTAGAGTCTAGCACTGAAGCTTTCTTT. Protein sequence: CASSVESSTEAFF.